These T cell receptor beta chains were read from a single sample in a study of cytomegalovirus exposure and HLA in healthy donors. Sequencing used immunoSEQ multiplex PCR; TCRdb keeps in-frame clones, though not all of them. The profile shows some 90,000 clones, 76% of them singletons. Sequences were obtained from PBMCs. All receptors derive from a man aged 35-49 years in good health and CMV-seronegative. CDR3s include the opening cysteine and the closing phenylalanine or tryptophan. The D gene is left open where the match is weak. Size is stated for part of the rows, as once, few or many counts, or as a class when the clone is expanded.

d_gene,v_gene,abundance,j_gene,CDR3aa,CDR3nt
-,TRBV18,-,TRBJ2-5,CASSSGTSFQETQYF,TGTGCCAGCTCATCCGGGACAAGCTTCCAAGAGACCCAGTACTTC
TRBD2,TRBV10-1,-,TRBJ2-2,CASDTGGPGELFF,TGCGCCAGCGACACGGGAGGACCCGGGGAGCTGTTTTTT
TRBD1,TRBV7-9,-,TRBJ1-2,CASSSGQGYGYTF,TGTGCCAGCAGCTCGGGACAGGGCTATGGCTACACCTTC
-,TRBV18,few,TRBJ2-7,CASSPGGGWVREQYF,TGTGCCAGCTCACCGGGTGGAGGTTGGGTCCGCGAGCAGTACTTC
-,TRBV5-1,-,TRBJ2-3,CASSLESSSNTQYF,TGCGCCAGCAGCTTGGAATCTAGCTCGAATACGCAGTATTTT
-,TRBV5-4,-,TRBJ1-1,CASIPGRGTEAFF,TGTGCCAGCATCCCGGGGAGAGGGACTGAAGCTTTCTTT
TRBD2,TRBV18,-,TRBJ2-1,CASSPPPAGFYNEQFF,TGTGCCAGCTCACCACCCCCAGCGGGGTTTTACAATGAGCAGTTCTTC
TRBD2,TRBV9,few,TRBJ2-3,CASSVDAGGRSTDTQYF,TGTGCCAGCAGCGTAGACGCGGGGGGGCGCTCCACAGATACGCAGTATTTT
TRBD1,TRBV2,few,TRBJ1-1,CASSAPGTVTNEAFF,TGTGCCAGCAGTGCCCCCGGGACAGTGACAAATGAAGCTTTCTTT
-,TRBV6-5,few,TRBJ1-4,CASSYGGVGEKLFF,TGTGCCAGCAGTTACGGAGGGGTGGGTGAAAAACTGTTTTTT
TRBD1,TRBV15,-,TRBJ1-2,CATSDRDRAFGYTF,TGTGCCACCAGCGACCGGGACAGGGCTTTTGGCTACACCTTC
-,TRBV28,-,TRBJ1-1,CASSKGGVGTEAFF,TGTGCCAGCAGCAAGGGGGGGGTGGGCACTGAAGCTTTCTTT
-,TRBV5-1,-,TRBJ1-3,CASSLASGNTLSGNTIYF,TGCGCCAGCAGCTTGGCGTCAGGGAATACGCTCTCTGGAAACACCATATATTTT
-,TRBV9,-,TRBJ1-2,CASSVGVQGFYGYTF,TGTGCCAGCAGCGTAGGGGTCCAGGGTTTCTATGGCTACACCTTC
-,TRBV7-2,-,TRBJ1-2,CASSLAGEYGYTF,TGTGCCAGCAGCCTAGCAGGGGAATATGGCTACACCTTC
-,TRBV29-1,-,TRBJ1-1,CSVVLTEAFF,TGCAGCGTGGTACTCACTGAAGCTTTCTTT
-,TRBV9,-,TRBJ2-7,CASRSQGNDEQYF,TGTGCCAGCAGATCTCAGGGGAACGACGAGCAGTACTTC